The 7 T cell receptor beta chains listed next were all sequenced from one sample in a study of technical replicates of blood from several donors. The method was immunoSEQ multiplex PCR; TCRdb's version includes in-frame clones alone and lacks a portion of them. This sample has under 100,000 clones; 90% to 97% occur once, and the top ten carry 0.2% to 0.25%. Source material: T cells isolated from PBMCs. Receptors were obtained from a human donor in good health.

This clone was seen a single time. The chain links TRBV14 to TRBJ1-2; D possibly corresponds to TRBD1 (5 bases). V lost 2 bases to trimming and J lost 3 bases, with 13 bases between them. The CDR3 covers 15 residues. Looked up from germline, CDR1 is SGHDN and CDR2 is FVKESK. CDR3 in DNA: TGTGCCAGCAGCCAATCGTTCGACAGCTACTATGGCTACACCTTC. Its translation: CASSQSFDSYYGYTF.

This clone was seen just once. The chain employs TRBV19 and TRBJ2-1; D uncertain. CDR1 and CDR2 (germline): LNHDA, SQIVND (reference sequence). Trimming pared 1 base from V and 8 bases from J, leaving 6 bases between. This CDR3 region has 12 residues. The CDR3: CASSIASDEQFF. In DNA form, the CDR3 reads TGTGCCAGTAGTATAGCCTCCGATGAGCAGTTCTTC.

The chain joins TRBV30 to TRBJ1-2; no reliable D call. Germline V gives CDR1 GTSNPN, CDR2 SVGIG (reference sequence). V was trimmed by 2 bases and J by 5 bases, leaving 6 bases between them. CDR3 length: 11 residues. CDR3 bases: TGTGCCTGGAGTCCGCGTTATGGCTACACCTTC. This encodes CAWSPRYGYTF.

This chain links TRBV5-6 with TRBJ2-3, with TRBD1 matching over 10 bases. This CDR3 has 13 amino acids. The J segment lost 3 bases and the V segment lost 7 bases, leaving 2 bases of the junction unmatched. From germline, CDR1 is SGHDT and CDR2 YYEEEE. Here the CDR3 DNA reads TGTGCCAGCGTGGGACAGGGGACAGATACGCAGTATTTT. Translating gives CASVGQGTDTQYF.

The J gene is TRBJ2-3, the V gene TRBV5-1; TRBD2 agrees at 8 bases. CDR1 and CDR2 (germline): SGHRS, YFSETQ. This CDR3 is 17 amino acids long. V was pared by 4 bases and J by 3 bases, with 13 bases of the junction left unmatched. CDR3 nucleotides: TGCGCCAGCAGCCTCCTTCCGAGCGGGAGAGGAACAGATACGCAGTATTTT. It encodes CASSLLPSGRGTDTQYF.

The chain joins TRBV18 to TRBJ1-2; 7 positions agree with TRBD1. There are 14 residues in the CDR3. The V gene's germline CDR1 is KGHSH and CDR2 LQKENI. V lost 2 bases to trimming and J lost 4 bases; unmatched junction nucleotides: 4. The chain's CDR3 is CASSPSGQAYGYTF. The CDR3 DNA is TGTGCCAGCTCACCAAGTGGACAGGCCTATGGCTACACCTTC.

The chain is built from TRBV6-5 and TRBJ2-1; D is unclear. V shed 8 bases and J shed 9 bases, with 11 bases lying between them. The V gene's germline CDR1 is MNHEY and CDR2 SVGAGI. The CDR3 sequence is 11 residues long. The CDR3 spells CASWRRGEQFF. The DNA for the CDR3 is TGTGCCAGCTGGCGGAGAGGTGAGCAGTTCTTC.